The entry that follows covers one T cell receptor beta chain sequence. The data were produced by immunoSEQ multiplex PCR, yet TCRdb's version contains in-frame clones alone and is incomplete. In the table there are a few hundred thousand clones, 75% to 90% of which are singletons. This record belongs to a study of blood T cell repertoires in COVID-19. Study at large: Samples of COVID-19 (acute and convalescent) were obtained from the United States, Italy and Spain.

The CDR3 has 15 residues. Trimming cost V 5 bases and J 3 bases; bases outside gene matches: 9. The V gene's germline CDR1 is LNHDA and CDR2 SQIVND (reference sequence). This sequence joins TRBV19 and TRBJ1-1; 7 positions agree with TRBD1. Specimen: PBMCs or T cells enriched from blood (not recorded which). The origin of this receptor is a man aged 25 to 45 who had recovered from COVID-19. The CDR3 loop is CASSLGQHIDTEAFF. CDR3 nucleotide sequence: TGTGCCAGTAGTTTGGGACAGCATATAGACACTGAAGCTTTCTTT.